The 18 T cell receptor beta chains listed next were all sequenced from one sample in a study of blood T cell repertoires in COVID-19. The protocol was immunoSEQ multiplex PCR, while the TCRdb copy is restricted to in-frame clones and leaves out a portion. The profile shows roughly 250,000 clones, 87% of them singletons. The sample taken for sequencing was peripheral blood. Every receptor here comes from a man in his 60s who had recovered from COVID-19.

V is TRBV5-1 and J is TRBJ1-2, with 10 bases matching TRBD1. Germline lookup yields CDR1 SGHRS and CDR2 YFSETQ. The CDR3 loop spans 15 amino acids. The ends lost 5 bases at V and 2 bases at J; junction bases unmatched: 6. CDR3 protein: CASRSRDRGNYGYTF. CDR3 in DNA: TGCGCCAGCAGGTCCCGGGACAGGGGAAACTATGGCTACACCTTC.

The sample holds one count of this clone. V usage is TRBV11-2 and J usage is TRBJ2-7, with D possibly TRBD1 on 6 matching bases. Trimming cost V 5 bases and J 0 bases, with 11 bases left between them. This CDR3 comprises 14 residues. Germline V gives CDR1 SGHAT, CDR2 FQNNGV. This CDR3 is CASSTDRLSYEQYF. DNA for the CDR3: TGTGCCAGCAGCACAGACAGGCTCTCCTACGAGCAGTACTTC.

The chain employs TRBV19 and TRBJ2-3; weak D call: TRBD1 (6 bases). Trimming left V 8 bases short and J 1 base short, with 10 bases between. Looked up from germline, CDR1 is LNHDA and CDR2 is SQIVND (reference sequence). This CDR3 is built from 13 residues. CDR3 region: CASLRQGTDTQYF. DNA of the CDR3: TGTGCCAGTCTAAGACAGGGCACAGATACGCAGTATTTT.

The genes are TRBV6-5 and TRBJ1-4; a weak D match, TRBD1 (6 bases). V lost 0 bases and J lost 5, with 13 bases in between. The CDR3 consists of 16 residues. Germline CDR1 and CDR2: MNHEY and SVGAGI. CDR3 region: CASSYSMGARNEKLFF. CDR3 nucleotides: TGTGCCAGCAGTTACTCGATGGGGGCGAGAAATGAAAAACTGTTTTTT.

The chain combines TRBV27 with TRBJ2-2, with 8 bases matching TRBD1. Germline lookup yields CDR1 MNHEY and CDR2 SMNVEV (reference sequence). This CDR3 has 16 residues. Trimming at V came to 1 base and at J to 5 bases, leaving 6 bases not matched to a gene. The CDR3 DNA is TGTGCCAGCAGTTTATACACAGGGGGTAGGACCGGGGAGCTGTTTTTT. This gives the protein CASSLYTGGRTGELFF.

The chain recombines TRBV19 with TRBJ2-1, with 7 bases that match TRBD1. The CDR3 is made up of 12 amino acids. Unmatched junction bases numbered 3, after V lost 4 bases and J lost 9 bases. Germline V gives CDR1 LNHDA, CDR2 SQIVND (reference sequence). CDR3 residues: CASSTRGSEQFF. CDR3 in DNA: TGTGCCAGTAGTACCAGGGGGAGTGAGCAGTTCTTC.

V is TRBV6-5 and J is TRBJ1-1, with a possible D match to TRBD1 (5 bases). The CDR3 consists of 15 residues. Trimming took 2 bases from V and 2 from J, leaving 12 bases between them. Germline CDR1 reads MNHEY; CDR2 reads SVGAGI. The chain's CDR3 is CASSYRATANTEAFF. The CDR3 DNA sequence: TGTGCCAGCAGTTACAGAGCGACAGCCAACACTGAAGCTTTCTTT.

The rearrangement joins TRBV28 to TRBJ2-3; the match to TRBD2 covers 8 bases. Germline CDR1 MDHEN, CDR2 SYDVKM. CDR3 size: 14 residues. The trim removed 7 bases at V and 2 bases at J, leaving 5 bases unmatched. The chain's CDR3 is CASNLRGDTDTQYF. The CDR3 DNA follows: TGTGCCAGCAACCTGCGGGGGGACACAGATACGCAGTATTTT.

The CDR3 loop reads CATSRDQLRQGRYEQYF. Here the CDR3 DNA reads TGTGCCACCAGCAGAGATCAATTACGGCAGGGAAGGTACGAGCAGTACTTC. The chain uses TRBV15 and TRBJ2-7, with D perhaps matching TRBD1 (5 bases). CDR3 length: 17 amino acids. Deletions cut 0 bases from V and 4 bases from J, with 19 bases between. Germline V gene data show CDR1 as LNHNV and CDR2 as YYDKDF (reference sequence).

The chain couples TRBV30 to TRBJ1-2, with a weak D call TRBD1 (6 bases). CDR1 and CDR2 (germline): GTSNPN, SVGIG (reference sequence). The CDR3 is 16 amino acids. V lost 0 bases, J lost 6 bases, and 20 bases lay in between. The CDR3 DNA is TGTGCCTGGAGTGTACTTTTGGCAGGGGATGGGGATGGCTACACCTTC. Translated: CAWSVLLAGDGDGYTF. The variable domain in full, with the rest retrieved from reference TRBV30 and TRBJ1-2, is SQTIHQWPATLVQPVGSPLSLECTVEGTSNPNLYWYRQAAGRGLQLLFYSVGIGQISSEVPQNLSASRPQDRQFILSSKKLLLSDSGFYLCAWSVLLAGDGDGYTFGSGTRLTVV.

V is TRBV7-9 and J is TRBJ2-5, with 8 bases lining up with TRBD1. Per the germline V gene, CDR1 is SEHNR and CDR2 is FQNEAQ (reference sequence). The CDR3 runs 16 residues. V was pared by 4 bases and J by 4 bases, with 11 bases of the junction left unmatched. The DNA for the CDR3 is TGTGCCAGCAGCTCCCCGAGCAGGGGGCCCGGAGAGACCCAGTACTTC. This translates into CASSSPSRGPGETQYF.

The gene calls are TRBV6-5 and TRBJ2-2; 7 bases are a match to TRBD2. CDR3 size: 14 residues. Germline CDR1 and CDR2: MNHEY and SVGAGI. The V and J ends lost 6 bases and 5 bases, in that order; junction bases with no gene match: 6. The DNA for the CDR3 is TGTGCCAGCAGATCCCCACTAGCGACCGGGGAGCTGTTTTTT. Translated, it gives CASRSPLATGELFF.

The genes are TRBV30 and TRBJ1-2, with 10 nucleotides matching TRBD1. V gave up 8 bases and J gave up 1 base; unmatched junction bases: 10. The CDR3 spans 15 residues. Per the germline V gene, CDR1 is GTSNPN and CDR2 is SVGIG (reference sequence). CDR3 loop: CAASGWDRGNYGYTF. For the CDR3, the DNA is TGTGCCGCCTCGGGTTGGGACAGGGGTAACTATGGCTACACCTTC. Looking up the rest from reference TRBV30 and TRBJ1-2 gives the full variable domain: SQTIHQWPATLVQPVGSPLSLECTVEGTSNPNLYWYRQAAGRGLQLLFYSVGIGQISSEVPQNLSASRPQDRQFILSSKKLLLSDSGFYLCAASGWDRGNYGYTFGSGTRLTVV.

The V and J genes are TRBV28 and TRBJ1-5; 7 bases match TRBD1. CDR1 MDHEN and CDR2 SYDVKM come from the germline V gene. V lost 6 bases and J lost 0; bases outside the gene matches: 5. There are 15 residues in the CDR3. The CDR3 DNA follows: TGTGCCAGCAGCGAGGGACAGATTAGCAATCAGCCCCAGCATTTT. Residues: CASSEGQISNQPQHF.

As to this clone: The sample has other DNA sequences that encode this CDR3 too. The genes are TRBV5-1 and TRBJ1-2; 11 nucleotides agree with TRBD1. The CDR3 totals 14 residues. Per germline, CDR1 SGHRS and CDR2 YFSETQ. After removal of 3 bases from V and 6 bases from J, the junction contained 4 bases not matched to a gene. The CDR3 DNA reads TGCGCCAGCAGCTCCTGGACAGGGGGCAATGGCTACACCTTC. Translation gives CASSSWTGGNGYTF.

The rearrangement uses TRBV7-2 and TRBJ1-6, with TRBD1 as a possible D gene (6 bases). Germline CDR1 is SGHTA and CDR2 is FQGNSA. V was cut by 5 bases and J by 7 bases, with 15 bases left in between. This CDR3 has 15 residues. The CDR3 region has the DNA TGTGCCAGCAGCCTGTTACGGACAGCCAATTCACCCCTCCACTTT. This sequence encodes CASSLLRTANSPLHF.

This rearrangement joins TRBV7-8 to TRBJ1-1, with D possibly being TRBD1 (5 bases). Germline V CDR1 and CDR2: SGHVS, FQNEAQ. CDR3 length: 15 amino acids. V shed 3 bases and J shed 3 bases, with 14 bases lying between them. The CDR3 loop reads CASSFLGQGHTEAFF. CDR3 in DNA: TGTGCCAGCAGCTTTCTGGGCCAGGGCCACACTGAAGCTTTCTTT. Full variable domain (remainder filled in from reference TRBV7-8 and TRBJ1-1): GAGVSQSPRYKVAKRGQDVALRCDPISGHVSLFWYQQALGQGPEFLTYFQNEAQLDKSGLPSDRFFAERPEGSVSTLKIQRTQQEDSAVYLCASSFLGQGHTEAFFGQGTRLTVV.

This chain joins TRBV9 and TRBJ2-1, with a tentative D call TRBD1 (6 bases). V was pared by 0 bases and J by 7 bases, with 11 bases between. Germline V gene sequence: CDR1 SGDLS, CDR2 YYNGEE. The CDR3 runs 14 residues. CDR3 amino acids: CASSVDLRGNEQFF. CDR3 coding DNA: TGTGCCAGCAGCGTAGACCTCAGGGGAAATGAGCAGTTCTTC.